This is a list of T cell receptor beta chains from one sample in a study of blood T cell repertoires in COVID-19. Data came from immunoSEQ multiplex PCR; TCRdb stores just in-frame clones and leaves some out. This table holds 200,000 to 300,000 clones, about 89% found once. What was sequenced was peripheral blood. Receptors originate from a middle-aged woman who had recovered from COVID-19. CDR3s include the opening cysteine and the closing phenylalanine or tryptophan. D genes are given only for firm matches. Where a row states a size, it is once, few, many or the class of an expanded clone; other rows omit it.

J gene,clone size,D gene,V gene,CDR3 protein,CDR3 DNA
TRBJ2-2,NA,NA,TRBV11-3,CASSLDRYTGELFF,TGTGCCAGCAGCTTAGATCGTTACACCGGGGAGCTGTTTTTT
TRBJ1-2,once,NA,TRBV27,CASSWGGRVSGYTF,TGTGCCAGCAGTTGGGGGGGCAGGGTGTCCGGCTACACCTTC
TRBJ2-7,NA,TRBD1,TRBV7-9,CASSNRGTGVYEQYF,TGTGCCAGCAGCAACCGGGGGACAGGGGTCTACGAGCAGTACTTC
TRBJ1-1,NA,NA,TRBV4-2,CASSPVGGYGEAFF,TGTGCCAGCAGCCCCGTGGGGGGGTACGGTGAAGCTTTCTTT
TRBJ2-1,NA,NA,TRBV29-1,CSNPRRDQFF,TGCAGCAACCCCCGGAGGGACCAGTTCTTC
TRBJ2-1,NA,TRBD2,TRBV4-1,CASSPAGGLYNEQFF,TGCGCCAGCAGTCCGGCGGGGGGGTTATACAATGAGCAGTTCTTC
TRBJ2-1,NA,NA,TRBV9,CASSPRTAQVPYNEQFF,TGTGCCAGCAGCCCCCGGACAGCTCAAGTACCCTACAATGAGCAGTTCTTC
TRBJ1-5,NA,TRBD1,TRBV27,CASSFLRDRGPYSNQPQHF,TGTGCCAGCAGTTTCCTTCGGGACAGGGGGCCTTATAGCAATCAGCCCCAGCATTTT
TRBJ2-4,NA,NA,TRBV3-1/TRBV3-2,CASSLRGARNIQYF,TGTGCCAGCAGCCTCCGGGGGGCCCGGAACATTCAGTACTTC
TRBJ2-3,once,TRBD2,TRBV2,CASSLAGAMGDTQYF,TGTGCCAGCAGCCTAGCGGGGGCCATGGGAGATACGCAGTATTTT
TRBJ1-3,NA,NA,TRBV12-3/TRBV12-4,CASIMGNTIYF,TGTGCCAGCATAATGGGAAACACCATATATTTT
TRBJ1-5,NA,NA,TRBV19,CASSSFGEGYNQPQHF,TGTGCCAGTAGTAGCTTTGGGGAGGGTTACAATCAGCCCCAGCATTTT
TRBJ1-1,NA,TRBD1,TRBV27,CASSFRGQGASTTEAFF,TGTGCCAGCAGTTTTAGAGGACAGGGGGCGTCGACCACTGAAGCTTTCTTT
TRBJ1-1,NA,NA,TRBV30,CAWSETGWDTEAFF,TGTGCCTGGAGTGAAACAGGGTGGGACACTGAAGCTTTCTTT
TRBJ1-1,NA,NA,TRBV11-2,CASSSDRLNTEAFF,TGTGCCAGCAGCTCTGACAGACTGAACACTGAAGCTTTCTTT
TRBJ2-3,NA,TRBD2,TRBV7-6,CASSLPPGLARGGTQYF,TGTGCCAGCAGCTTACCTCCGGGACTAGCAAGAGGGGGTACGCAGTATTTT
TRBJ1-1,NA,NA,TRBV5-1,CASSLDPGRNTEAFF,TGCGCCAGCAGCTTGGATCCGGGAAGGAACACTGAAGCTTTCTTT
TRBJ1-4,once,TRBD1,TRBV5-1,CASSLADRDEKLFF,TGCGCCAGCAGCTTGGCGGACAGGGATGAAAAACTGTTTTTT
TRBJ1-2,NA,NA,TRBV27,CASSLLGAIGYTF,TGTGCCAGCAGTTTATTGGGGGCTATAGGCTACACCTTC
TRBJ2-3,once,NA,TRBV5-4,CASSLALSTDTQYF,TGTGCCAGCAGCTTGGCTCTCAGCACAGATACGCAGTATTTT
TRBJ1-1,NA,NA,TRBV5-1,CASSFTGFTEAFF,TGCGCCAGCAGCTTTACAGGGTTCACTGAAGCTTTCTTT
TRBJ1-1,NA,NA,TRBV7-9,CASSLLGGFGTEAFF,TGTGCCAGCAGCTTGCTAGGGGGTTTTGGCACTGAAGCTTTCTTT
TRBJ2-4,NA,NA,TRBV7-2,CASSLGQGSPNNIQYF,TGTGCCAGCAGCTTAGGTCAGGGCAGCCCAAATAACATTCAGTACTTC